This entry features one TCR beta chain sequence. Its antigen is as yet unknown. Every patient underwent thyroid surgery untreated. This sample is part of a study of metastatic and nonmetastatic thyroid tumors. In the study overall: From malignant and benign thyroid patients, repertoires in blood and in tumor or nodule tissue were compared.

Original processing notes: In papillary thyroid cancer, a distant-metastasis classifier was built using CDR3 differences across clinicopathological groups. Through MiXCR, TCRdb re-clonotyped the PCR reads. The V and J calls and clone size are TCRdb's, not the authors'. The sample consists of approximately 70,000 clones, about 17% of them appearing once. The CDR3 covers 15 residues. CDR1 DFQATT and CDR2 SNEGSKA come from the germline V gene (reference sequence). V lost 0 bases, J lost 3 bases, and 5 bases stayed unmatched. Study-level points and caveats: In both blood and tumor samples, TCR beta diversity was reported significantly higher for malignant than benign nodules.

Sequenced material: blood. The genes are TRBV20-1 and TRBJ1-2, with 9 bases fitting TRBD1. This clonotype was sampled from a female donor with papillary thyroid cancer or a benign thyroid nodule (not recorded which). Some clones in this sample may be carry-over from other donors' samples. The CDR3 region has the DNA TGCAGTGCTAGAGAAGCGGGACAGGGTGACTATGGCTACACCTTC. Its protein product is CSAREAGQGDYGYTF.